One and the same sample provided the 18 T cell receptor beta chains below, sequenced in a study of control samples from healthy donors and cancer patients. TCRdb's table, derived via immunoSEQ multiplex PCR, lists solely in-frame clones and lacks some. In the table there are 35,000 to 50,000 clones, around 87% of which are singletons. The sample comprised PBMCs. These receptors were obtained from a woman aged 55-75 years with lung cancer.

The chain has TRBV19 and TRBJ2-1; TRBD1 aligns across 7 bases. The length of the CDR3 is 13 residues. Germline V CDR1 and CDR2: LNHDA, SQIVND (reference sequence). The junction had 7 bases not matched to a gene; V was cut back by 8 bases and J by 6 bases. In nucleotides, the CDR3 is TGTGCCAGTCTTGACAGGGTACTCAATGAGCAGTTCTTC. It encodes CASLDRVLNEQFF.

This clone is medium-sized (0.01 to 0.1%). This chain uses TRBV28 with TRBJ2-1, with D possibly being TRBD1 or TRBD2 (5 bases each). The CDR3 loop spans 18 amino acids. Germline V gene data show CDR1 as MDHEN and CDR2 as SYDVKM. Trimming shortened V by 2 bases and J by 3 bases, and 20 bases separated the two germline ends. The CDR3 DNA is TGTGCCAGCAGTTTAACGGGACGCTTGCTTAAGGGCTACAATGAGCAGTTCTTC. The encoded protein is CASSLTGRLLKGYNEQFF. Variable domain in full (rest from reference TRBV28 and TRBJ2-1): DVKVTQSSRYLVKRTGEKVFLECVQDMDHENMFWYRQDPGLGLRLIYFSYDVKMKEKGDIPEGYSVSREKKERFSLILESASTNQTSMYLCASSLTGRLLKGYNEQFFGPGTRLTVL.

The chain employs TRBV12-5 and TRBJ2-7, with TRBD1 as a possible D gene (5 bases). CDR3 length: 12 residues. Trimming removed 6 bases at V and 3 bases at J, with 9 bases between. Germline V lookup: CDR1 LGHNT, CDR2 FRNRAP. For the CDR3, the DNA is TGTGCTAGTGGCCCTAGGGGCTACGAGCAGTACTTC. Translation gives CASGPRGYEQYF.

The genes are TRBV6-5 and TRBJ1-1, with no clear D. Per the germline V gene, CDR1 is MNHEY and CDR2 is SVGAGI. With 7 bases removed from V and 1 base from J, the gap between germline ends came to 4 bases. The CDR3 has 11 amino acids. The CDR3 loop reads CASKQNTEAFF. In DNA, the CDR3 is TGTGCCAGCAAACAGAACACTGAAGCTTTCTTT.

This clone showed up just once. The genes are TRBV19 and TRBJ2-1, with D perhaps TRBD1 or TRBD2 (5 bases each). V shed 5 bases and J shed 5 bases, with 19 bases lying between them. The CDR3 spans 16 residues. The V gene's germline CDR1 is LNHDA and CDR2 SQIVND (reference sequence). The CDR3 here is CASSGTGTGLDNEQFF. The CDR3 region has the DNA TGTGCCAGTAGTGGGACGGGCACAGGCCTGGACAATGAGCAGTTCTTC.

The chain employs TRBV25-1 and TRBJ2-7; D uncertain. The CDR3 length is 11 residues. Germline loops: CDR1 MGHDK, CDR2 SYGVNS. The V end lost 3 bases, the J end lost 5 bases, and 5 bases lay between the germline ends. The CDR3 here is CASSDAHEQYF. For the CDR3, the DNA is TGTGCCAGCAGTGACGCCCACGAGCAGTACTTC.

The chain recombines TRBV28 with TRBJ2-7; 7 positions match TRBD2. CDR1 and CDR2 (germline): MDHEN, SYDVKM. The J segment lost 2 bases and the V segment lost 7 bases, leaving 8 bases of the junction unmatched. The CDR3 totals 14 residues. The CDR3 is CASISGTITYEQYF. The DNA for the CDR3 is TGTGCCAGCATAAGCGGGACCATTACCTACGAGCAGTACTTC. Using reference TRBV28 and TRBJ2-7 for the parts outside the CDR3, the full variable domain is DVKVTQSSRYLVKRTGEKVFLECVQDMDHENMFWYRQDPGLGLRLIYFSYDVKMKEKGDIPEGYSVSREKKERFSLILESASTNQTSMYLCASISGTITYEQYFGPGTRLTVT.

The chain couples TRBV19 to TRBJ2-1; D ambiguous. In germline, CDR1 is LNHDA, CDR2 SQIVND (reference sequence). Trimming removed 4 bases from V and 8 bases from J, with 6 bases in between. The CDR3 runs 11 residues. This CDR3 is CASSRWDEQFF. The CDR3, as DNA: TGTGCCAGTAGTAGGTGGGATGAGCAGTTCTTC. Together with reference TRBV19 and TRBJ2-1, the CDR3 gives the full variable domain: DGGITQSPKYLFRKEGQNVTLSCEQNLNHDAMYWYRQDPGQGLRLIYYSQIVNDFQKGDIAEGYSVSREKKESFPLTVTSAQKNPTAFYLCASSRWDEQFFGPGTRLTVL.

This clone was picked up one time. This chain joins TRBV2 and TRBJ2-1; 9 bases line up with TRBD2. The CDR3 has 15 amino acids. In germline, CDR1 is SNHLY, CDR2 FYNNEI. After removal of 0 bases from V and 8 bases from J, the junction contained 5 bases not matched to a gene. The CDR3 protein is CASSEASGSNHEQFF. The CDR3 region has the DNA TGTGCCAGCAGTGAAGCTAGCGGGAGTAACCATGAGCAGTTCTTC.

This clone occurred a few times. V and J are TRBV2 and TRBJ1-5; D is possibly TRBD1 (6 bases). Germline CDR1 SNHLY, CDR2 FYNNEI. V was shortened by 6 bases and J by 4 bases, with 10 bases between the two germline ends. The CDR3 has 13 amino acids. This CDR3 reads CASSDRRNQPQHF. In DNA, the CDR3 is TGTGCCAGCAGCGACAGGAGAAATCAGCCCCAGCATTTT. The entire variable domain, with the rest obtained from reference TRBV2 and TRBJ1-5, is as follows: EPEVTQTPSHQVTQMGQEVILRCVPISNHLYFYWYRQILGQKVEFLVSFYNNEISEKSEIFDDQFSVERPDGSNFTLKIRSTKLEDSAMYFCASSDRRNQPQHFGDGTRLSIL.

This chain joins TRBV27 and TRBJ2-7, with a possible D match to TRBD2 (6 bases). CDR1 MNHEY and CDR2 SMNVEV come from the germline V gene (reference sequence). The V end was cut by 0 bases, the J end by 3 bases, with 9 bases between. The CDR3 covers 14 residues. For the CDR3, the DNA is TGTGCCAGCAGTTTATCGGGGGGAGTCTACGAGCAGTACTTC. This translates into CASSLSGGVYEQYF.

The rearrangement links TRBV5-1 to TRBJ1-2; a weak D match, TRBD1 (6 bases). The CDR3 length is 16 residues. Trimming pared 3 bases from V and 2 bases from J, leaving 17 bases between. Germline V gene data show CDR1 as SGHRS and CDR2 as YFSETQ. CDR3 residues: CASSSTEPGHNYGYTF. As DNA, the CDR3 is TGCGCCAGCAGCTCCACCGAGCCGGGACACAACTATGGCTACACCTTC.

The rearrangement uses TRBV7-6 and TRBJ2-1; D could derive from TRBD1 or TRBD2 (5 bases each). Germline V gene sequence: CDR1 SGHVS, CDR2 FNYEAQ. CDR3 length equals 15 residues. V was shortened by 4 bases and J by 4 bases, with 14 bases between the two germline ends. The CDR3 protein is CASSSPGPTYNEQFF. CDR3 coding DNA: TGTGCCAGCAGCTCACCGGGACCAACTTACAATGAGCAGTTCTTC.

The J gene is TRBJ2-2, the V gene TRBV19, with D possibly TRBD2 on 5 matching bases. The V gene lost 5 bases and the J gene lost 4 bases, with 11 bases spanning the gap. This CDR3 is 14 amino acids long. Germline CDR1 reads LNHDA; CDR2 reads SQIVND (reference sequence). This CDR3 is CASSEGGTTGELFF. As DNA, the CDR3 is TGTGCCAGTAGTGAAGGAGGCACCACCGGGGAGCTGTTTTTT. Combining the CDR3 with reference TRBV19 and TRBJ2-2 gives the whole variable domain DGGITQSPKYLFRKEGQNVTLSCEQNLNHDAMYWYRQDPGQGLRLIYYSQIVNDFQKGDIAEGYSVSREKKESFPLTVTSAQKNPTAFYLCASSEGGTTGELFFGEGSRLTVL.

This chain links TRBV28 with TRBJ2-5, with D perhaps being TRBD1 or TRBD2 (6 bases each). The ends were cut back, 10 bases at V and 5 bases at J, with 17 bases in the middle. Germline V CDR1 and CDR2: MDHEN, SYDVKM. The CDR3 spans 13 residues. CDR3 nucleotide sequence: TGTGCCACCCTTGGGGGGCTGCGGGAGACCCAGTACTTC. Translating it yields CATLGGLRETQYF.

The chain couples TRBV28 to TRBJ2-1, with D maybe TRBD2 (6 bases). The germline gives CDR1 MDHEN, CDR2 SYDVKM. This CDR3 is built from 13 residues. Between the trimmed V and J ends, which lost 10 bases and 5 bases, there was a span of 15 bases. In DNA, the CDR3 is TGTGCCACCTCCGGGCTAGCGAACAATGAGCAGTTCTTC. Translation: CATSGLANNEQFF.

The rearrangement uses TRBV4-3 and TRBJ1-2; 11 bases agree with TRBD1. J gave up 5 bases and V 2 bases, and 7 bases lay outside the gene matches. In germline, CDR1 is LGHNA, CDR2 YSLEER. The CDR3 extends over 16 amino acids. This chain's CDR3 is CASSQQTGQGAYGYTF. Written as DNA, the CDR3 is TGCGCCAGCAGCCAACAAACCGGACAGGGGGCTTATGGCTACACCTTC.

The V and J genes are TRBV21-1 and TRBJ2-3; the D call TRBD1 from the table was never checked on the DNA. TRBV21-1 is annotated as a pseudogene. CDR3 size: 16 residues. The CDR3 DNA follows: TGTGCCAGCAGCAGGGAAGGGGGACATTACACAGATACGCAGTATTTT. Translated, it gives CASSREGGHYTDTQYF.